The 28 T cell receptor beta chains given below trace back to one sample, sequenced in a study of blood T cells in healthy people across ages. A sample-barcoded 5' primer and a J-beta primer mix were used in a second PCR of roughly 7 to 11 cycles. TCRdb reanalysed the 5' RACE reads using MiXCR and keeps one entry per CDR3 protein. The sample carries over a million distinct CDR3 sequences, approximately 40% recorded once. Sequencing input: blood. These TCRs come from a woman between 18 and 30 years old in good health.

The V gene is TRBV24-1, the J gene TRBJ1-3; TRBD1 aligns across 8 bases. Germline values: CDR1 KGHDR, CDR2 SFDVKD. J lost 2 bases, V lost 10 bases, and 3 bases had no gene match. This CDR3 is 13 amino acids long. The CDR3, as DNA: TGTGCCACGACAGGGGCCCCTGGAAACACCATATATTTT. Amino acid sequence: CATTGAPGNTIYF.

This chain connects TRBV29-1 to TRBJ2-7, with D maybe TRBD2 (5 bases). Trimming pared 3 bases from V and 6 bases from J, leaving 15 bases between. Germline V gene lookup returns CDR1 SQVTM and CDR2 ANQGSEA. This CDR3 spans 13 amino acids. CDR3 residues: CSVDWRGNGEQYF. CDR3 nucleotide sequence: TGCAGCGTTGATTGGAGAGGGAACGGCGAGCAGTACTTC.

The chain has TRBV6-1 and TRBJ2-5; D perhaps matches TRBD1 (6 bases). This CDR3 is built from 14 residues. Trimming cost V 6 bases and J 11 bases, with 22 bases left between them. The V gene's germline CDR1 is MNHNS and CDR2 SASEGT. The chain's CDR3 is CASRPGAAYNEQYF. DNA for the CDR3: TGTGCCAGCAGGCCAGGGGCCGCGTACAATGAGCAGTACTTC.

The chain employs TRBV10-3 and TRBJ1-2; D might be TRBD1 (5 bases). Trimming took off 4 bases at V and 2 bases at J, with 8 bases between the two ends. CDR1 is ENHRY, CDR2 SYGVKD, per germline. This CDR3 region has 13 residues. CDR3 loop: CAISGQRNYGYTF. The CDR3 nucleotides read TGTGCCATCAGTGGACAGAGAAACTATGGCTACACCTTC.

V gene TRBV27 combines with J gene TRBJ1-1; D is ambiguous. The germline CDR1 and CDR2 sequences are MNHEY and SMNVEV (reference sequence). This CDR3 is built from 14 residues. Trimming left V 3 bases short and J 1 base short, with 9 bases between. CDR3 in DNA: TGTGCCAGCAGTTTTGGGGTTCCGAACACTGAAGCTTTCTTT. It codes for CASSFGVPNTEAFF.

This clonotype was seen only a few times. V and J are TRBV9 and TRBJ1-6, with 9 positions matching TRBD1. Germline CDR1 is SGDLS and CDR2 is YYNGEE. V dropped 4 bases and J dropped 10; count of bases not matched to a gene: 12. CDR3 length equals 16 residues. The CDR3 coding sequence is TGTGCCAGCAGCCCGACCGGGACAGGGATTAACTCACCCCTCCACTTT. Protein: CASSPTGTGINSPLHF.

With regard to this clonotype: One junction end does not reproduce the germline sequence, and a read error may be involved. CDR3 bases: TGCGGTGCTAGAGAGGGACAGGGGGCCGCAGATACGCAGTATTTT. Translating it yields CGAREGQGAADTQYF. The chain joins TRBV20-1 to TRBJ2-3, with 12 positions matching TRBD1. There are 15 residues in the CDR3. Germline CDR1 reads DFQATT; CDR2 reads SNEGSKA (reference sequence).

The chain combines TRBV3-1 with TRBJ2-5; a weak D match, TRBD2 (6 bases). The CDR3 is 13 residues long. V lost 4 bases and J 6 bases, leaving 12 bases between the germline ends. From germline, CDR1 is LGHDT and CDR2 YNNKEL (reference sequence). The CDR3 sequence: CASSPPGEQTQYF. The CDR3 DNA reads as TGTGCCAGCAGCCCCCCGGGAGAACAGACCCAGTACTTC.

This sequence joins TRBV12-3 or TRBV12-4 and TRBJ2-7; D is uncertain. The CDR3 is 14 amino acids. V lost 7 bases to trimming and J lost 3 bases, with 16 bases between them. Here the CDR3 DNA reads TGTGCCAGCAAGAAGGGTCCAGCGAGCTACGAGCAGTACTTC. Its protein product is CASKKGPASYEQYF.

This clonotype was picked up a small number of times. The CDR3: CASRRGTGGYGYTF. The CDR3 bases are TGTGCCAGCCGGAGGGGGACAGGGGGTTATGGCTACACCTTC. The chain joins TRBV6-5 to TRBJ1-2, with 11 positions matching TRBD1. The CDR3 covers 14 residues. CDR1 is MNHEY, CDR2 SVGAGI, per germline. V was pared by 8 bases and J by 5 bases, with 7 bases of the junction left unmatched.

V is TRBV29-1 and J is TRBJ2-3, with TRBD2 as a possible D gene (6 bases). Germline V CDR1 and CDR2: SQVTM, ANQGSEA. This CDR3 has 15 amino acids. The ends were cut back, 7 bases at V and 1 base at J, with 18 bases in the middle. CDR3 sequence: CSGRVGGKGTDTQYF. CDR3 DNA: TGCAGCGGCCGGGTCGGCGGGAAGGGCACAGATACGCAGTATTTT.

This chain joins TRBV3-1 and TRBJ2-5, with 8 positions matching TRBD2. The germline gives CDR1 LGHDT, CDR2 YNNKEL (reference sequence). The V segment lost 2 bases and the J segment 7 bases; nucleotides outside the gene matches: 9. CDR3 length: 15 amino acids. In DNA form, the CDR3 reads TGTGCCAGCAGCCAACGGGGGGGCAGCATGTGGACCCAGTACTTC. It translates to CASSQRGGSMWTQYF.

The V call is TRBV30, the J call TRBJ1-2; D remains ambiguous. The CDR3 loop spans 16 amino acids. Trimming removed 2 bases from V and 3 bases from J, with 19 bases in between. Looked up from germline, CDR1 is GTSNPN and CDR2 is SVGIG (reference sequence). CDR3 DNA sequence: TGTGCCTGGAGTATCCGTTTCGACGGGGAGCACTATGGCTACACCTTC. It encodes CAWSIRFDGEHYGYTF.

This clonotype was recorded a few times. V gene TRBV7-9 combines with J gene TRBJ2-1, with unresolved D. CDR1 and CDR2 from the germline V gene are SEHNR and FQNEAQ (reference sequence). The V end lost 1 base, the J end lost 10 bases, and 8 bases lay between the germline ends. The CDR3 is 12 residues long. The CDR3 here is CASSLGWREQFF. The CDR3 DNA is TGTGCCAGCAGCTTAGGGTGGCGGGAGCAGTTCTTC.

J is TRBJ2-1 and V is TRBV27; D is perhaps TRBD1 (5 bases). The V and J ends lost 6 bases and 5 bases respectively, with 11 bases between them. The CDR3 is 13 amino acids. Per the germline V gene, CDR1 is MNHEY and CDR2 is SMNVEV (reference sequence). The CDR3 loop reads CASSATDNNEQFF. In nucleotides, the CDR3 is TGTGCCAGCAGCGCGACGGACAACAATGAGCAGTTCTTC.

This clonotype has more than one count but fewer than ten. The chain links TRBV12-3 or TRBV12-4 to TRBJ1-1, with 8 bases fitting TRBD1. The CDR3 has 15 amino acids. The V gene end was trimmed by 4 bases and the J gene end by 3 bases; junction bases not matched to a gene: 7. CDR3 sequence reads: CASSSPRGLDTEAFF. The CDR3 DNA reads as TGTGCCAGCAGTTCACCCAGGGGGCTGGACACTGAAGCTTTCTTT.

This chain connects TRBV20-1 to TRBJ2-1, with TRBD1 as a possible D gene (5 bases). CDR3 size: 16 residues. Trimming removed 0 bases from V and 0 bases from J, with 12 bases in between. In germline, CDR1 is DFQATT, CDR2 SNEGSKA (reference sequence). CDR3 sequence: CSARDPTGSSYNEQFF. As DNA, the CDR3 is TGCAGTGCTAGAGACCCAACAGGTAGCTCCTACAATGAGCAGTTCTTC.

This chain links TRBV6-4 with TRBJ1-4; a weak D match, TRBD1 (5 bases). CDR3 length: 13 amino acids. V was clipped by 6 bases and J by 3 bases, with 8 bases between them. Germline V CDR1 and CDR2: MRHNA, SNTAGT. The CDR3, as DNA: TGTGCCAGCAGGGACACCTCTAATGAAAAACTGTTTTTT. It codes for CASRDTSNEKLFF.

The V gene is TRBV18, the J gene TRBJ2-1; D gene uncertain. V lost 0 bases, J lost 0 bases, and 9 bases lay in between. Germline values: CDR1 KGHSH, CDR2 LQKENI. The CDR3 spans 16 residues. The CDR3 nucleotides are TGTGCCAGCTCACCACCGTCGCGAAGCTCCTACAATGAGCAGTTCTTC. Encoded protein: CASSPPSRSSYNEQFF.

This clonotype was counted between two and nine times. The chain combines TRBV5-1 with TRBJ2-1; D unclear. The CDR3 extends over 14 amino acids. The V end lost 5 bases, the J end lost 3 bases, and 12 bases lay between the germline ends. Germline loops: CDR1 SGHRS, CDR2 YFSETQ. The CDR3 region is CASRANGDYNEQFF. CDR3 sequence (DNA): TGCGCCAGCAGGGCCAACGGCGACTACAATGAGCAGTTCTTC.

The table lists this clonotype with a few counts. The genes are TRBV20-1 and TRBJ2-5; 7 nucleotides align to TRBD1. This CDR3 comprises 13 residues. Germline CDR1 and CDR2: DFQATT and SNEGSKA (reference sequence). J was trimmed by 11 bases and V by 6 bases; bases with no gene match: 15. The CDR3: CSANHQGGYKQYF. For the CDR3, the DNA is TGCAGTGCCAACCACCAAGGGGGCTACAAGCAGTACTTC.

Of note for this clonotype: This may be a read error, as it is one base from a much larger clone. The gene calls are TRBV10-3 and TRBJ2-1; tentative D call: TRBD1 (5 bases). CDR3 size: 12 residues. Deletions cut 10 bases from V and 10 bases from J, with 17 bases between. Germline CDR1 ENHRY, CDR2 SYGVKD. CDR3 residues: CATTPNQGEQFF. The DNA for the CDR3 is TGTGCCACGACACCGAATCAGGGCGAGCAGTTCTTC.

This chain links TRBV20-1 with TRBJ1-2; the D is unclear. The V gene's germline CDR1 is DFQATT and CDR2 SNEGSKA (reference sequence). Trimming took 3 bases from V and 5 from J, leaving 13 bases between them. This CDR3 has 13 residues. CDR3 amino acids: CSASPGLQYGYTF. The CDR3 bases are TGCAGTGCTAGTCCCGGACTGCAGTATGGCTACACCTTC.

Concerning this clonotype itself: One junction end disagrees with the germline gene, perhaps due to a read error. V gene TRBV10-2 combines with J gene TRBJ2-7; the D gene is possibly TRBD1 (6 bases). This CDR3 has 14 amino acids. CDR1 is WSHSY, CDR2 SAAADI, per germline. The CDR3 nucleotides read TGCACCAGCACCCAACGTCGACAGGCCTACGAGCAGTACTTC. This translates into CTSTQRRQAYEQYF.

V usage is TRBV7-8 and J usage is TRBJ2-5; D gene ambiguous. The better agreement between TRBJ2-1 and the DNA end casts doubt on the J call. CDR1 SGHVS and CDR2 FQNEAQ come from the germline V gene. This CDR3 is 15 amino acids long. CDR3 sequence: CASSLMATFEETQFF. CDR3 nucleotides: TGTGCCAGCAGCTTAATGGCTACGTTTGAAGAGACCCAGTTCTTC.

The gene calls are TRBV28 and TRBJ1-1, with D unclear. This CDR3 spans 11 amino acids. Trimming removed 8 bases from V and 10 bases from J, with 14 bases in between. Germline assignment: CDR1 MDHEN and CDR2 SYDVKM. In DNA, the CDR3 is TGTGCCAGCGTGGTAAACCGGGCAGCTTTCTTT. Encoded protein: CASVVNRAAFF.

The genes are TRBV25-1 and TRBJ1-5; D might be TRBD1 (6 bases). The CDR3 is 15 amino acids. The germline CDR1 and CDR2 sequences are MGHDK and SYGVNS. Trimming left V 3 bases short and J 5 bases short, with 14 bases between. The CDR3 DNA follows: TGTGCCAGCAGTGAGGGAGGGGGGGGCGATCAGCCCCAGCATTTT. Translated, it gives CASSEGGGGDQPQHF.

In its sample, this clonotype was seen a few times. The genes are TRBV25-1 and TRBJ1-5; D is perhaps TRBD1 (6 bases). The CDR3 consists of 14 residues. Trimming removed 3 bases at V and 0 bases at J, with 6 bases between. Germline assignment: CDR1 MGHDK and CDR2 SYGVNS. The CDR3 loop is CASSEDSSNQPQHF. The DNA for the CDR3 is TGTGCCAGCAGTGAGGACAGTAGCAATCAGCCCCAGCATTTT.